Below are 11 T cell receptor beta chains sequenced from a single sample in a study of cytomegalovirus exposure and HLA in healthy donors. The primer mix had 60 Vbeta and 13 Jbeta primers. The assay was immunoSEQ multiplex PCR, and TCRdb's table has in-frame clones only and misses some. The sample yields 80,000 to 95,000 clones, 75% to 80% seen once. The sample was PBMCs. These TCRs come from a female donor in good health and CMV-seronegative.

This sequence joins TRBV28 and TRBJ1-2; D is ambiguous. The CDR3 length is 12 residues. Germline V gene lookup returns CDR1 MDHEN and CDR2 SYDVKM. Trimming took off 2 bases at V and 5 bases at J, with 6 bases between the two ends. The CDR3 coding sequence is TGTGCCAGCAGTTTAACGGGGTATGGCTACACCTTC. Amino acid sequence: CASSLTGYGYTF.

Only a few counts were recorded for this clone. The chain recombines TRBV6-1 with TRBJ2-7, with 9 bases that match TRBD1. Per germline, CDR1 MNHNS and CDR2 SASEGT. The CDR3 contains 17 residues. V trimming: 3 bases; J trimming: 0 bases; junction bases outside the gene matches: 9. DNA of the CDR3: TGTGCCAGCAGTGACCCCGGGACAGGGTCGAGCTCCTACGAGCAGTACTTC. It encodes CASSDPGTGSSSYEQYF.

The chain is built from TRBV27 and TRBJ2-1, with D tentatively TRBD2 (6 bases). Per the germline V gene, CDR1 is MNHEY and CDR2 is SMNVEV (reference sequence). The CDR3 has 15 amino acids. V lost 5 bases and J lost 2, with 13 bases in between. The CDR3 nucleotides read TGTGCCAGCAGTCAACTAGCCGGCGCCTACAATGAGCAGTTCTTC. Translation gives CASSQLAGAYNEQFF.

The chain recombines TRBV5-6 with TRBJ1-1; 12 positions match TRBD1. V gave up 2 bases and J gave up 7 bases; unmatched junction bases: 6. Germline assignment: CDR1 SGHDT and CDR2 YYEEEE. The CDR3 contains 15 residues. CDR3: CASSFRDRGRVEAFF. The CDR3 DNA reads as TGTGCCAGCAGCTTCCGGGACAGGGGGCGGGTTGAAGCTTTCTTT.

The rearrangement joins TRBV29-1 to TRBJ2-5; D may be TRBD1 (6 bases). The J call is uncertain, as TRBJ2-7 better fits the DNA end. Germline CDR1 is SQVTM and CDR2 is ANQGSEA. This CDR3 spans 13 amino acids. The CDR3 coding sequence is TGCAGCGTCTCGATGACAGGTCCCTACGAGCAGTACTTC. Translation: CSVSMTGPYEQYF.

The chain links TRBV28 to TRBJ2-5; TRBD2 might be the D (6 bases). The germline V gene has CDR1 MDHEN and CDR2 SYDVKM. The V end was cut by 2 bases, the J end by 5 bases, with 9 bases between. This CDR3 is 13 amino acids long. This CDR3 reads CASSLVGGETQYF. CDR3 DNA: TGTGCCAGCAGTTTAGTTGGGGGGGAGACCCAGTACTTC.

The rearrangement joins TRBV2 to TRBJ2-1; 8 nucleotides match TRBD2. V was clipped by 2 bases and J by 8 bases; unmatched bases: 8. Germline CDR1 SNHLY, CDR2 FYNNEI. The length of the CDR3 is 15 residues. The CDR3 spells CASSERGGFMHEQFF. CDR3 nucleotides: TGTGCCAGCAGTGAACGGGGGGGCTTTATGCATGAGCAGTTCTTC. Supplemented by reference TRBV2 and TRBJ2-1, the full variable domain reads EPEVTQTPSHQVTQMGQEVILRCVPISNHLYFYWYRQILGQKVEFLVSFYNNEISEKSEIFDDQFSVERPDGSNFTLKIRSTKLEDSAMYFCASSERGGFMHEQFFGPGTRLTVL.

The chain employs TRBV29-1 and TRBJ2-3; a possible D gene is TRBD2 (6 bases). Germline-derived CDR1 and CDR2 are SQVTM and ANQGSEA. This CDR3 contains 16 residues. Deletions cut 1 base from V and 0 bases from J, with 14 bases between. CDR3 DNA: TGCAGCGTTGAAGGCAGGACCGGGACTAGCACAGATACGCAGTATTTT. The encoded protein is CSVEGRTGTSTDTQYF.

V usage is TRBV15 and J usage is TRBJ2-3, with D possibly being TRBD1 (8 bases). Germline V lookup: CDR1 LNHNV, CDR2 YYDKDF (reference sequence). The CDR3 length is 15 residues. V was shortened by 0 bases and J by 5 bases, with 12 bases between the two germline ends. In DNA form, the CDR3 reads TGTGCCACCAGCAGAGATAACAGGGGGGGAGATACGCAGTATTTT. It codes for CATSRDNRGGDTQYF.

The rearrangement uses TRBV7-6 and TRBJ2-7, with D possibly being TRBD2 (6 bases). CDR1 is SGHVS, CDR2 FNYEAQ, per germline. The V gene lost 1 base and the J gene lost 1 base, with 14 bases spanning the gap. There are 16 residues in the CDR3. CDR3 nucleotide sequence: TGTGCCAGCAGCTTAGGTGGATTGGGGAGGTCCTACGAGCAGTACTTC. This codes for CASSLGGLGRSYEQYF.

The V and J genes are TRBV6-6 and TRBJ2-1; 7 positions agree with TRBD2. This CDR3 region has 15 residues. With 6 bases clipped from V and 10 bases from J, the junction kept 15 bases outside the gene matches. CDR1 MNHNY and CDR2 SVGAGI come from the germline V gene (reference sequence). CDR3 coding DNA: TGTGCCAGCAGCCCGTCGAGTCTAGCGGAGGGGGAGCAGTTCTTC. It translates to CASSPSSLAEGEQFF.